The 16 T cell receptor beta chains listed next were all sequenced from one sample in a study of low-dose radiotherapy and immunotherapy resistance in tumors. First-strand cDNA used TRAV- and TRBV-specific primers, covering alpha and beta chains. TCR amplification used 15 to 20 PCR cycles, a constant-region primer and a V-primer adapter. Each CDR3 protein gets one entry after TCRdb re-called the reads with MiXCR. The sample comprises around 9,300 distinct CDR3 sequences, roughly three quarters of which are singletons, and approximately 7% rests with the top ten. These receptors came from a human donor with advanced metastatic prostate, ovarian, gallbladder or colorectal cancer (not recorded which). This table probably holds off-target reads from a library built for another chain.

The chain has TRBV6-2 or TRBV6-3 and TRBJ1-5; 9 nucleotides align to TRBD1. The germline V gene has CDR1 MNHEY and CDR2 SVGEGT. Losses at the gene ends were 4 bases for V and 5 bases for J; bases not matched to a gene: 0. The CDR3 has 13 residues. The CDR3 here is CASSWTGDQPQHF. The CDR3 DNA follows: TGTGCCAGCAGTTGGACAGGGGATCAGCCCCAGCATTTT.

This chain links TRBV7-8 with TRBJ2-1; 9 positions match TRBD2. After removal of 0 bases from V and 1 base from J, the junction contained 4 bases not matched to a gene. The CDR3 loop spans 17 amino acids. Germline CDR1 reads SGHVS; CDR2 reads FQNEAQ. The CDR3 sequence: CASSLAFAGGSYNEQFF. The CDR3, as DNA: TGTGCCAGCAGCTTAGCGTTTGCGGGGGGGTCCTACAATGAGCAGTTCTTC.

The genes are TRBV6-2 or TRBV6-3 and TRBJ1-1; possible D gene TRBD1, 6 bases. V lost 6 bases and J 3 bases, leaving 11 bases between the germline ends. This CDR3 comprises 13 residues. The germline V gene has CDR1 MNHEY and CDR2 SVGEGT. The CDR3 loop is CASSITGYTEAFF. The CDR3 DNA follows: TGTGCCAGCAGCATCACAGGGTACACTGAAGCTTTCTTT.

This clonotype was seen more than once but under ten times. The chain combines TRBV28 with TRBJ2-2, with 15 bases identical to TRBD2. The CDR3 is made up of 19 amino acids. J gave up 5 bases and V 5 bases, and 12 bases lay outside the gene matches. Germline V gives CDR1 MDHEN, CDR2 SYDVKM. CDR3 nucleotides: TGTGCCAGCAGTCCGCCCGGACTAGCGGGAGGGCGGAGGACCGGGGAGCTGTTTTTT. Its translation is CASSPPGLAGGRRTGELFF.

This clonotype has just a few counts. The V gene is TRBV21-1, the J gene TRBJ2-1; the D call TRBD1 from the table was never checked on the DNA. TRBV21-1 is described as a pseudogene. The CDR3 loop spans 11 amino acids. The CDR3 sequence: CASSGDRGPFF. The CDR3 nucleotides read TGTGCCAGCAGCGGGGACAGGGGGCCGTTCTTC.

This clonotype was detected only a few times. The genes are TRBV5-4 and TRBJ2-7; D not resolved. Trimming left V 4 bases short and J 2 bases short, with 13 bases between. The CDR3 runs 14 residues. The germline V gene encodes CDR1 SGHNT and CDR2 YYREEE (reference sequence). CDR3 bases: TGTGCCAGCAGCCCTACGACTCTAACCTACGAGCAGTACTTC. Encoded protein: CASSPTTLTYEQYF.

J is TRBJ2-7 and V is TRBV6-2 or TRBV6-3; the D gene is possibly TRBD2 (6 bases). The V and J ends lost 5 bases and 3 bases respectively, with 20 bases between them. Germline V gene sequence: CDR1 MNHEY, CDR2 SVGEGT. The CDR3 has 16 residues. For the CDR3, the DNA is TGTGCCAGCAGTGGAGGGAGAAGGGCGAGGGGCTACGAGCAGTACTTC. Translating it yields CASSGGRRARGYEQYF.

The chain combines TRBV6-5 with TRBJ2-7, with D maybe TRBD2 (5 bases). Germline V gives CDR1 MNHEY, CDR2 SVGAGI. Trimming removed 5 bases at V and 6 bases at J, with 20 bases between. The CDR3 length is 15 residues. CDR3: CASSVYAGGGSEQYF. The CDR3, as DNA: TGTGCCAGCAGTGTCTACGCGGGCGGCGGCTCCGAGCAGTACTTC.

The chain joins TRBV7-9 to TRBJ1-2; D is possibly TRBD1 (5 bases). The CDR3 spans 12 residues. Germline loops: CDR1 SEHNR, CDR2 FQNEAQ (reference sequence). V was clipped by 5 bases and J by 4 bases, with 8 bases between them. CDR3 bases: TGTGCCAGCAGCCTCGACAGCTATGGCTACACCTTC. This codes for CASSLDSYGYTF. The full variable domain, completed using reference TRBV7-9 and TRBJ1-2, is DTGVSQNPRHKITKRGQNVTFRCDPISEHNRLYWYRQTLGQGPEFLTYFQNEAQLEKSRLLSDRFSAERPKGSFSTLEIQRTEQGDSAMYLCASSLDSYGYTFGSGTRLTVV.

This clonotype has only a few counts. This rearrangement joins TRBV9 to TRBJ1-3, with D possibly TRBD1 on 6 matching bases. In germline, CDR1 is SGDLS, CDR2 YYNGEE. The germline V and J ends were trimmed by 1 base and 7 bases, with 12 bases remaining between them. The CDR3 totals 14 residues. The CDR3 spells CASSVTGYSNTIYF. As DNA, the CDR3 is TGTGCCAGCAGCGTAACAGGGTATTCGAACACCATATATTTT. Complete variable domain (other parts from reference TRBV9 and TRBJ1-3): DSGVTQTPKHLITATGQRVTLRCSPRSGDLSVYWYQQSLDQGLQFLIQYYNGEERAKGNILERFSAQQFPDLHSELNLSSLELGDSALYFCASSVTGYSNTIYFGEGSWLTVV.

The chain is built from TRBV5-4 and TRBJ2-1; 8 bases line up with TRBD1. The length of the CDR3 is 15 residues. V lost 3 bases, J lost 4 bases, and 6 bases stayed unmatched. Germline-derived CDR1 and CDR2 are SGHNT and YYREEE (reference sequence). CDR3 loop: CASSSRDRPYNEQFF. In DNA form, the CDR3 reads TGTGCCAGCAGCTCACGGGACAGGCCTTACAATGAGCAGTTCTTC.

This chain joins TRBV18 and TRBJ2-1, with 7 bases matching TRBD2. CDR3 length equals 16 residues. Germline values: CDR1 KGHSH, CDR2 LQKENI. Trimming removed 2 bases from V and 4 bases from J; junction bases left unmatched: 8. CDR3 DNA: TGTGCCAGCTCACCAACGACCGGGGGGATGTACAATGAGCAGTTCTTC. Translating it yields CASSPTTGGMYNEQFF.

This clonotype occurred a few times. CDR3 residues: CASSPLSGINAGELFF. The CDR3 DNA sequence: TGCGCCAGCAGCCCGCTGAGCGGGATAAACGCCGGGGAGCTGTTTTTT. The V gene is TRBV5-1, the J gene TRBJ2-2, with 7 bases identical to TRBD2. Germline CDR1 is SGHRS and CDR2 is YFSETQ. This CDR3 region has 16 residues. The J segment lost 6 bases and the V segment lost 4 bases, leaving 12 bases of the junction unmatched.

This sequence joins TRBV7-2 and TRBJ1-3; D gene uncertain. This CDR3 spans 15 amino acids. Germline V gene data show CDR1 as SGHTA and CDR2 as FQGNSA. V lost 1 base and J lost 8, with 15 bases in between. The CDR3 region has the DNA TGTGCCAGCAGCTTAGGAGGCGGCGTCGGGGACACCATATATTTT. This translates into CASSLGGGVGDTIYF.

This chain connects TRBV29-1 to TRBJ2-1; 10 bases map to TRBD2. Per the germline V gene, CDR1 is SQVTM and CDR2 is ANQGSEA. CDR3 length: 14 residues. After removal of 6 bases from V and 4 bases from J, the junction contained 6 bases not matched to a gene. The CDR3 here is CSVPTSGSYNEQFF. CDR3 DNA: TGCAGCGTCCCGACTAGCGGGTCTTACAATGAGCAGTTCTTC.

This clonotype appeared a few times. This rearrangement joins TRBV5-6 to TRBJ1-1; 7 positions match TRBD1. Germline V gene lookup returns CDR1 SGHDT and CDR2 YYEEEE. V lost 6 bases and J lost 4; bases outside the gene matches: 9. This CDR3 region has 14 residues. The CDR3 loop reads CASTFTGAGTEAFF. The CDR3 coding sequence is TGTGCCAGCACCTTCACAGGGGCGGGCACTGAAGCTTTCTTT. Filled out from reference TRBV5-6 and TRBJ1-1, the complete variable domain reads DAGVTQSPTHLIKTRGQQVTLRCSPKSGHDTVSWYQQALGQGPQFIFQYYEEEERQRGNFPDRFSGHQFPNYSSELNVNALLLGDSALYLCASTFTGAGTEAFFGQGTRLTVV.